This T cell receptor beta chain was found in a study of blood T cell repertoires in COVID-19. Overall study: Italy, Spain and the United States were the sources of the convalescent and acute COVID-19 samples.

Per the original methods: For nucleated cells, counts were estimated from reference gene primer amplification. TCRdb's table, derived via immunoSEQ multiplex PCR, lists solely in-frame clones and lacks some. The D gene and trimming were derived from the DNA, and the V and J assignments and clone size from that table. The table has approximately 200,000 clones, approximately 89% seen once. Across about two dozen US areas, participants ranged in age from 18 to 89 years. The study recruited exposed participants who had met a COVID-19 case within 2 weeks before entry. Germline-derived CDR1 and CDR2 are SGHRS and YFSETQ. CDR3 length: 16 residues. Trimming took 0 bases from V and 4 from J; bases not matched to a gene: 6.

The sequenced sample consisted of PBMCs or T cells enriched from blood (not recorded which). This TCR came from a woman under 40 who had been exposed to COVID-19. J is TRBJ2-1 and V is TRBV5-1, with 8 bases identical to TRBD2. This chain's CDR3 is CASSLVSGASYNEQFF. In DNA form, the CDR3 reads TGCGCCAGCAGCTTGGTTAGCGGGGCCAGTTACAATGAGCAGTTCTTC.